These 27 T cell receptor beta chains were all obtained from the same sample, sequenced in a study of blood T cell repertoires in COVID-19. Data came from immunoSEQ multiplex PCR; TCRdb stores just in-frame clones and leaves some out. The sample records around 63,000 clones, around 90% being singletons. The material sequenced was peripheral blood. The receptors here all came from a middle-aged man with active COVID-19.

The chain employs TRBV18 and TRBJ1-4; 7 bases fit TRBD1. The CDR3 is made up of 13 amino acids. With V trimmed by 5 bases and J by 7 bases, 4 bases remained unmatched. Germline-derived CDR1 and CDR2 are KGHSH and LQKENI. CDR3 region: CASSKRDSEKLFF. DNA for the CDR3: TGTGCCAGCTCAAAGAGGGACAGTGAAAAACTGTTTTTT.

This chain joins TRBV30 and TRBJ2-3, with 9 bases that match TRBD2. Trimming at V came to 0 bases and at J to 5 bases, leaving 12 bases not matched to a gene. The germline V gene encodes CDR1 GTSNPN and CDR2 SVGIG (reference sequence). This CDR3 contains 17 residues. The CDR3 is CAWSVHRLRGGEDTQYF. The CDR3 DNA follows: TGTGCCTGGAGTGTACACCGTTTGCGGGGGGGCGAAGATACGCAGTATTTT. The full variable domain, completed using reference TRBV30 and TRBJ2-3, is SQTIHQWPATLVQPVGSPLSLECTVEGTSNPNLYWYRQAAGRGLQLLFYSVGIGQISSEVPQNLSASRPQDRQFILSSKKLLLSDSGFYLCAWSVHRLRGGEDTQYFGPGTRLTVL.

The CDR3 here is CASSQRGLQGVNQPQHF. The CDR3 nucleotides read TGTGCCAGCAGCCAAAGGGGGCTACAGGGGGTCAATCAGCCCCAGCATTTT. The rearrangement uses TRBV3-1 (or the pseudogene TRBV3-2) and TRBJ1-5; 8 nucleotides align to TRBD1. Germline lookup yields CDR1 LGHDT and CDR2 YNNKEL (reference sequence). J gave up 3 bases and V 2 bases, and 9 bases lay outside the gene matches. This CDR3 is built from 17 residues.

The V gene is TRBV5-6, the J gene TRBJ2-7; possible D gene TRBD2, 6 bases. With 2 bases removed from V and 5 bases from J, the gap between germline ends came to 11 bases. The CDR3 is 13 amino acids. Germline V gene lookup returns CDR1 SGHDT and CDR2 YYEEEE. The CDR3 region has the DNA TGTGCCAGCAGCTTCCAGGAGGGCCACGAGCAGTACTTC. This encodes CASSFQEGHEQYF.

CDR3 nucleotides: TGTGCCTGCCTGGGCGGGGGAAACACCATATATTTT. It specifies CACLGGGNTIYF. V is TRBV30 and J is TRBJ1-3; D is unclear. Germline V CDR1 and CDR2: GTSNPN, SVGIG (reference sequence). The V and J ends lost 6 bases and 4 bases respectively, with 10 bases between them. The CDR3 has 12 amino acids.

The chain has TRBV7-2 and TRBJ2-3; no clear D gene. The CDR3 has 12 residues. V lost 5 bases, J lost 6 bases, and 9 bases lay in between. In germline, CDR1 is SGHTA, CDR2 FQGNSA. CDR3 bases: TGTGCCAGCAGCATTCGAGTGGATACGCAGTATTTT. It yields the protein CASSIRVDTQYF. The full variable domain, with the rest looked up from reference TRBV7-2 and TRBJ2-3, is GAGVSQSPSNKVTEKGKDVELRCDPISGHTALYWYRQSLGQGLEFLIYFQGNSAPDKSGLPSDRFSAERTGGSVSTLTIQRTQQEDSAVYLCASSIRVDTQYFGPGTRLTVL.

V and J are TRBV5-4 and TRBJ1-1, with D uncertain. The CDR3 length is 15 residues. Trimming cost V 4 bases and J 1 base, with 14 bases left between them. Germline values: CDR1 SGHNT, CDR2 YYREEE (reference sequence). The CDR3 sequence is CASSPLSPGNTEAFF. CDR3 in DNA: TGTGCCAGCAGCCCCCTCTCGCCGGGGAACACTGAAGCTTTCTTT.

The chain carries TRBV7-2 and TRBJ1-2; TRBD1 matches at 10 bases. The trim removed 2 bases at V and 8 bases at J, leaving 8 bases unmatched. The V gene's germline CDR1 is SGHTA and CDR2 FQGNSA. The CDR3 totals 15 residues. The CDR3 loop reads CASSLRSGQGQGYTF. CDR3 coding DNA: TGTGCCAGCAGCTTAAGGTCGGGACAGGGGCAAGGCTACACCTTC.

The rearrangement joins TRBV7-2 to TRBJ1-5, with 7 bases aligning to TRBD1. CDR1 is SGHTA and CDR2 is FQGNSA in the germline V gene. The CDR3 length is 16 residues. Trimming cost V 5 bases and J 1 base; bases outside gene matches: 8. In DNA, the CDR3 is TGTGCCAGCAGCCCCCGACAGGGAAGGAGCAATCAGCCCCAGCATTTT. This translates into CASSPRQGRSNQPQHF.

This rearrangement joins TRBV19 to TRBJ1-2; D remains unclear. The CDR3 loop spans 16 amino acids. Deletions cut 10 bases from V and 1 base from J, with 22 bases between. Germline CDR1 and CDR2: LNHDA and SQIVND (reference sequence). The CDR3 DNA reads TGTGCCACTTCCCCTACCCCCTCTCGGGGTAACTATGGCTACACCTTC. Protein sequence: CATSPTPSRGNYGYTF.

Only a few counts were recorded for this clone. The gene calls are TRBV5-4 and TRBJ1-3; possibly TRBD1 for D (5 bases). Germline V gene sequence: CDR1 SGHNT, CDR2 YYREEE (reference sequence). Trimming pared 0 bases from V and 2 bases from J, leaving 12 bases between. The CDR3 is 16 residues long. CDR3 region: CASSLDSSGTGNTIYF. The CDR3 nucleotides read TGTGCCAGCAGCTTGGACAGCTCAGGGACTGGAAACACCATATATTTT.

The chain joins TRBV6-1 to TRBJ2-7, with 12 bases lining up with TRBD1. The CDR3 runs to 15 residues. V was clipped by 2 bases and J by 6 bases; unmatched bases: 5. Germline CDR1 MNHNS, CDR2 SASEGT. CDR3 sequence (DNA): TGTGCCAGCAGTGAATGGGGACAGGGGGCCTCCGAGCAGTACTTC. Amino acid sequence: CASSEWGQGASEQYF.

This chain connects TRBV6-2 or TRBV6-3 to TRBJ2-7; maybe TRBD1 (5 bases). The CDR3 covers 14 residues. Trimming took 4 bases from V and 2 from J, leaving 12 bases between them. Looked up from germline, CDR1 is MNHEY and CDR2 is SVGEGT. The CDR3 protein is CASSLTARPYEQYF. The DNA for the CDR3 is TGTGCCAGCAGTTTGACAGCTCGCCCCTACGAGCAGTACTTC.

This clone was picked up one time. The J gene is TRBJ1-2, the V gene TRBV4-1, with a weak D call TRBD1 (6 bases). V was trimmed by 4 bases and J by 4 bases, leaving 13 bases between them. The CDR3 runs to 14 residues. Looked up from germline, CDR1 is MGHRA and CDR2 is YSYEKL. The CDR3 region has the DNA TGCGCCAGCAGCCGACAAGGACAGCTCTATGGCTACACCTTC. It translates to CASSRQGQLYGYTF.

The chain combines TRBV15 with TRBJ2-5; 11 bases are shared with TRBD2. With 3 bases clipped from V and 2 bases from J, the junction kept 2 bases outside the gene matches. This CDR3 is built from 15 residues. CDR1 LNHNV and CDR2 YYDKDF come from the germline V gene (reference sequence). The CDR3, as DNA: TGTGCCACCAGCAGGACTAGCGGGGAGCAAGAGACCCAGTACTTC. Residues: CATSRTSGEQETQYF.

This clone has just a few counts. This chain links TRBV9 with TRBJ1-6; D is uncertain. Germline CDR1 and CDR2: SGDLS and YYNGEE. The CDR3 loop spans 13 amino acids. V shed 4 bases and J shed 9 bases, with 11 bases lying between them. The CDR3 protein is CASSPSPGSPLHF. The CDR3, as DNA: TGTGCCAGCAGCCCGAGTCCGGGTTCACCCCTCCACTTT. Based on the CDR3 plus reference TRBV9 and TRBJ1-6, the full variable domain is DSGVTQTPKHLITATGQRVTLRCSPRSGDLSVYWYQQSLDQGLQFLIQYYNGEERAKGNILERFSAQQFPDLHSELNLSSLELGDSALYFCASSPSPGSPLHFGNGTRLTVT.

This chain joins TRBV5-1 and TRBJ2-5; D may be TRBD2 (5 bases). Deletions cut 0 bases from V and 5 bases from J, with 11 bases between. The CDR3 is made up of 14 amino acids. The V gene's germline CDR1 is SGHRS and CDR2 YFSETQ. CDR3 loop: CASSLAPAAETQYF. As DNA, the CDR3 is TGCGCCAGCAGCTTGGCTCCAGCGGCGGAGACCCAGTACTTC.

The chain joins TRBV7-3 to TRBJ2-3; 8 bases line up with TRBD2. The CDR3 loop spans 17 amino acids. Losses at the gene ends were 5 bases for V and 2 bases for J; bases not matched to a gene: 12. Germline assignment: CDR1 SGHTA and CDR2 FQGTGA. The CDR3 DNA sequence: TGTGCCAGCAGCCCGACCAGCGGGGGAGGAAACACAGATACGCAGTATTTT. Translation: CASSPTSGGGNTDTQYF.

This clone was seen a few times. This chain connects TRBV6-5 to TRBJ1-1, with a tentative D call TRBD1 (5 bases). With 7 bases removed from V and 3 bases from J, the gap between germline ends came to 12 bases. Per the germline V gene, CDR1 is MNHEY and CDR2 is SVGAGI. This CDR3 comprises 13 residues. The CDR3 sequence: CASKKLQDTEAFF. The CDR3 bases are TGTGCCAGCAAAAAACTACAGGACACTGAAGCTTTCTTT.

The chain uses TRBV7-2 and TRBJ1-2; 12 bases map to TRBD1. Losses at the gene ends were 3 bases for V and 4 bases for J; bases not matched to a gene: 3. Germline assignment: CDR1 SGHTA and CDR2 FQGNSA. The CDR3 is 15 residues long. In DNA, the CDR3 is TGTGCCAGCAGCTTTGGGACAGGGGGCAGCTATGGCTACACCTTC. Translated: CASSFGTGGSYGYTF.

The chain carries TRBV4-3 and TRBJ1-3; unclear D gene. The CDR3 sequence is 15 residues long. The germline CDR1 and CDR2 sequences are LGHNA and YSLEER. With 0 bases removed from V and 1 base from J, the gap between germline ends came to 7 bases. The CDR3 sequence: CASSQEIASGNTIYF. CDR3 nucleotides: TGCGCCAGCAGCCAAGAAATAGCTTCTGGAAACACCATATATTTT.

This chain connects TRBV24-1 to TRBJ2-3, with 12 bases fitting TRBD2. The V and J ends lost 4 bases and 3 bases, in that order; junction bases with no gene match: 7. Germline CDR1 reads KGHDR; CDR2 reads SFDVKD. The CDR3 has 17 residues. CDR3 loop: CATSDRTSGVGTDTQYF. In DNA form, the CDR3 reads TGTGCCACCAGTGACCGGACTAGCGGGGTTGGGACAGATACGCAGTATTTT.

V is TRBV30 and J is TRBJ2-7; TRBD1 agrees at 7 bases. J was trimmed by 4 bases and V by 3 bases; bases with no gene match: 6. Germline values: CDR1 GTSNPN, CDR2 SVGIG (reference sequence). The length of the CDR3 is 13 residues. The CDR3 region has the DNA TGTGCCTGGAGACCGACAGGGACGTACGAGCAGTACTTC. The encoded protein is CAWRPTGTYEQYF. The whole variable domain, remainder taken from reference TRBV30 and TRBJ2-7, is SQTIHQWPATLVQPVGSPLSLECTVEGTSNPNLYWYRQAAGRGLQLLFYSVGIGQISSEVPQNLSASRPQDRQFILSSKKLLLSDSGFYLCAWRPTGTYEQYFGPGTRLTVT.

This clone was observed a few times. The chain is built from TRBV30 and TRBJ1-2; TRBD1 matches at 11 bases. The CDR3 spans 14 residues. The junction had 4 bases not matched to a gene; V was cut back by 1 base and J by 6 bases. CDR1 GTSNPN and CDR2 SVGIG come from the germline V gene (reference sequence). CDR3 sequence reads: CAWSAVGQGDGYTF. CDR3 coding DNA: TGTGCCTGGAGTGCGGTGGGACAGGGGGATGGCTACACCTTC.

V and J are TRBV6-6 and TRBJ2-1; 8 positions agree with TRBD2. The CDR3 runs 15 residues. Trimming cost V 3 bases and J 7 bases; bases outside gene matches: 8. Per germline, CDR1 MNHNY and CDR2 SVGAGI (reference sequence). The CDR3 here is CASSYQSGGLNEQFF. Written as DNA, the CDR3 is TGTGCCAGCAGTTATCAGAGCGGGGGCCTAAATGAGCAGTTCTTC.

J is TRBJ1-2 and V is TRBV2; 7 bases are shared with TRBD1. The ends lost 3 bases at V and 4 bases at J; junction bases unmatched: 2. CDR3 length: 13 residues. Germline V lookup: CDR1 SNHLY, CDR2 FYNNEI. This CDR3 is CASSEGTAYGYTF. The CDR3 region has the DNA TGTGCCAGCAGTGAGGGGACAGCCTATGGCTACACCTTC.

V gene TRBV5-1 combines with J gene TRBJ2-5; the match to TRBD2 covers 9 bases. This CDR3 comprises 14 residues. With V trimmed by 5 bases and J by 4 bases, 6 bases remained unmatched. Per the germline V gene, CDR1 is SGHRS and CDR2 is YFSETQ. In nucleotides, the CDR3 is TGCGCCAGCAGGGCGGCTAGCGGGGTAGAGACCCAGTACTTC. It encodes CASRAASGVETQYF.